This entry describes one T cell receptor (beta chain). What it recognizes is unknown. The record originates from a study of T cells in Graves' hyperthyroidism and ophthalmopathy. Findings and caveats of the study: The model foresaw ophthalmopathy a median roughly 6 months prior to onset. Blood also showed most of the thyroid clonotypes that were expanded above 0.001.

A patient was excluded if there was uncontrolled infection, other autoimmune disease, pregnancy or lactation. The investigators amplified TCR beta CDR3 regions from RNA transcripts. During a first-round RT-PCR of the TCR CDR3, the HTBI primer set was used. TCRdb re-called the multiplex PCR reads with MiXCR, one entry per CDR3 protein. The sample lists 450,000 to 500,000 distinct CDR3 sequences, approximately 23% occurring once. Source material: blood. The receptor comes from a woman in her seventies with Graves' ophthalmopathy.

The CDR3 reads CASSQDERENEQFF. In DNA, the CDR3 is TGCGCCAGCAGCCAAGATGAGCGGGAGAATGAGCAGTTCTTC. This rearrangement joins TRBV4-1 to TRBJ2-1; 8 bases fit TRBD2. Germline loops: CDR1 MGHRA, CDR2 YSYEKL. The trim removed 0 bases at V and 7 bases at J, leaving 2 bases unmatched. This CDR3 is built from 14 residues.